A selection of T cell receptor beta chains follows, all from one sample in a study of cytomegalovirus exposure and HLA in healthy donors. Generated by immunoSEQ multiplex PCR, the TCRdb table keeps only in-frame clones and is missing some. The sample yields roughly 120,000 clones, about 80% seen once. Sequencing input: PBMCs. These TCRs come from a woman aged 30 to 39 in good health and CMV-seropositive. Both conserved end residues are part of each CDR3. A D gene is named only where the DNA matches it firmly. The size entry is marked missing in some rows and otherwise reads once, few, many or a size class.

v_gene	j_gene	abundance	d_gene	CDR3nt	CDR3aa
TRBV7-3	TRBJ1-6	NA	NA	TGTGCCAGCAGCAAAAGGGCAGGCGGGAATAATTCACCCCTCCACTTT	CASSKRAGGNNSPLHF
TRBV19	TRBJ2-2	NA	TRBD2	TGTGCCAGTAGTATAGGCGGGAGGGCCGGGGTCGGGGAGCTGTTTTTT	CASSIGGRAGVGELFF
TRBV12-5	TRBJ1-2	NA	TRBD1	TGTGCTAGTGGTTTGGCGGGACAGATCTATGGCTACACCTTC	CASGLAGQIYGYTF
TRBV6-1	TRBJ1-5	NA	NA	TGTGCCAGCAGCCCCAGGGGCAATCAGCCCCAGCATTTT	CASSPRGNQPQHF
TRBV5-1	TRBJ2-5	NA	TRBD2	TGCGCCAGCAGCTTGGGGCTAGCGGGTGGAACAACCCAGTACTTC	CASSLGLAGGTTQYF
TRBV29-1	TRBJ1-1	NA	NA	TGCAGCGTTCGGGGGGACAAGTCTGGCTTGAACACTGAAGCTTTCTTT	CSVRGDKSGLNTEAFF
TRBV11-3	TRBJ2-7	NA	NA	TGTGCCAGCAGCCCGGACAGCTCCTACGAGCAGTACTTC	CASSPDSSYEQYF
TRBV7-2	TRBJ2-3	once	TRBD2	TGTGCCAGCAGCTCCCTAGCGGGAGATGTTACGCAGTATTTT	CASSSLAGDVTQYF
TRBV6-5	TRBJ2-7	many	NA	TGTGCCAGCACCACTACCACTGGAAGGTCCTACGAGCAGTACTTC	CASTTTTGRSYEQYF
TRBV6-1	TRBJ1-5	once	NA	TGTGCCAGCAGTGTTTTTCCAGGGTTGGGCAATCAGCCCCAGCATTTT	CASSVFPGLGNQPQHF
TRBV9	TRBJ2-5	NA	NA	TGTGCCAGCAGCGTAGAAGGCGGGACGGAGACCCAGTACTTC	CASSVEGGTETQYF
TRBV2	TRBJ2-3	NA	NA	TGTGCCAGCAGTGAACTACTTCTCCTTAGCACAGATACGCAGTATTTT	CASSELLLLSTDTQYF
TRBV6-6	TRBJ1-2	NA	NA	TGTGCCAGCAGACGGACAGAACCTAACTATGGCTACACCTTC	CASRRTEPNYGYTF
TRBV5-1	TRBJ2-3	few	NA	TGCGCCAGCACAATCAGAGGATCAGCAGATACGCAGTATTTT	CASTIRGSADTQYF
TRBV18	TRBJ2-6	NA	TRBD1	TGTGCCAGCTCCCTTACAGGGGTTGGGGCCAACGTCCTGACTTTC	CASSLTGVGANVLTF
TRBV30	TRBJ1-1	NA	NA	TGTGCCTGGAGGTACGGACGGGGTGAGGCTGAGGCTTTCTTT	CAWRYGRGEAEAFF
TRBV27	TRBJ2-3	NA	TRBD2	TGTGCCAGCATTAGACTAGCGGGAGGGCATGGCACAGATACGCAGTATTTT	CASIRLAGGHGTDTQYF
TRBV5-8	TRBJ2-6	NA	TRBD1	TGTGCCAGCAGCTTGGAGACAGGGAGCTCTGGGGCCAACGTCCTGACTTTC	CASSLETGSSGANVLTF
TRBV5-1	TRBJ2-7	once	TRBD2	TGCGCCAGCAGCTCCCCTAGCGGGAGTTACTCCTACGAGCAGTACTTC	CASSSPSGSYSYEQYF
TRBV30	TRBJ1-5	NA	TRBD1	TGTGCCTGGAGTGTGGGACAGGGTACTCAGCCCCAGCATTTT	CAWSVGQGTQPQHF
TRBV10-2	TRBJ1-2	NA	NA	TGCGCCAGCAGTGAGTACAGGGCTAGCGGCTACACCTTC	CASSEYRASGYTF
TRBV19	TRBJ1-5	NA	TRBD1	TGTGCCAGCTACAGGGGTCAGAACGAGCCCCAGCATTTT	CASYRGQNEPQHF
TRBV29-1	TRBJ2-1	NA	NA	TGCAGCGTTAGGGGGATTCTGTACAATGAGCAGTTCTTC	CSVRGILYNEQFF
TRBV30	TRBJ1-3	NA	NA	TGTGCCTGGAGTGTACCCAGGGCCCGAAACACCATATATTTT	CAWSVPRARNTIYF
TRBV6-6	TRBJ1-5	NA	NA	TGTGCCAGCAGTTACTCGGGAGACCAGCCCCAGCATTTT	CASSYSGDQPQHF
TRBV19	TRBJ2-2	few	TRBD2	TGTGCCAGTAGGGGACTAGCAGCCGGCTACGGGGAGCTGTTTTTT	CASRGLAAGYGELFF
TRBV25-1	TRBJ1-2	NA	TRBD1	TGTGCCAGCAGTAAGCCCGGACAGGGGGCCTCCTTATATGGCTACACCTTC	CASSKPGQGASLYGYTF
TRBV27	TRBJ1-1	NA	TRBD1	TGTGCCAGCAGTCCTGGACAGGGGTCATCCACTGAAGCTTTCTTT	CASSPGQGSSTEAFF
TRBV9	TRBJ2-5	NA	TRBD2	TGTGCCAGCAGCGTAGCCCTAGCGGGGGGGCACCTCCAAGAGACCCAGTACTTC	CASSVALAGGHLQETQYF
TRBV30	TRBJ1-1	NA	NA	TGTGCCTGGCTAGGGCGGGAGAACACTGAAGCTTTCTTT	CAWLGRENTEAFF
TRBV5-4	TRBJ2-5	NA	NA	TGTGCCAGCAGCTTTAGCCGCTTGGACAGAGAGACCCAGTACTTC	CASSFSRLDRETQYF
TRBV7-3	TRBJ1-2	NA	TRBD1	TGTGCCAGCAGCTCAAGCGGGACAGGGGATGGCTACACCTTC	CASSSSGTGDGYTF
TRBV25-1	TRBJ2-1	NA	TRBD2	TGTGCCAGCAGTGAATTTACTAGCGGGGACTTTTACAATGAGCAGTTCTTC	CASSEFTSGDFYNEQFF
TRBV9	TRBJ1-4	few	TRBD1	TGTGCCAGCAGTGCCGGGACAGGAGGTGAAAAACTGTTTTTT	CASSAGTGGEKLFF
TRBV5-4	TRBJ1-2	NA	TRBD1	TGTGCCAGCAGGAACGGGCCGATTGCGGTAGGGGGCATGGATGGCTACACCTTC	CASRNGPIAVGGMDGYTF
TRBV6-5	TRBJ1-1	NA	TRBD1	TGTGCCAGCAGTTACTCGACAGGGTTTGAAGCTTTCTTT	CASSYSTGFEAFF
TRBV6-5	TRBJ1-2	NA	NA	TGTGCCAGCAGTTACGGTCCAGGTCGCGATGGCTACACCTTC	CASSYGPGRDGYTF
TRBV18	TRBJ2-7	NA	TRBD1	TGTGCCAGCTCACCATCCGGGACAGCCCGGGAGCAGTACTTC	CASSPSGTAREQYF
TRBV29-1	TRBJ2-5	NA	TRBD2	TGCAGCGTTGATATCCTAGCGGGGGGACCCCGACAAGAGACCCAGTACTTC	CSVDILAGGPRQETQYF
TRBV4-1	TRBJ2-7	NA	NA	TGCGCCAGCAGCCAAGTTAGCTACGAGCAGTACTTC	CASSQVSYEQYF
TRBV5-6	TRBJ2-2	NA	TRBD2	TGTGCCAGCAGCTTGTTAGGGGAGGGCGGGGAGCTGTTTTTT	CASSLLGEGGELFF
TRBV9	TRBJ1-1	NA	NA	TGTGCCAGCAGCGCGGGGGGTAACACTGAAGCTTTCTTT	CASSAGGNTEAFF
TRBV30	TRBJ2-1	NA	NA	TGTGCCTGGAGTGTGGGGAGCAGCTCCTACAATGAGCAGTTCTTC	CAWSVGSSSYNEQFF
TRBV4-1	TRBJ1-3	NA	TRBD1	TGCGCCAGCAGCCAAGCGGGACAGGGACCTTTCTCTGGAAACACCATATATTTT	CASSQAGQGPFSGNTIYF
TRBV7-9	TRBJ2-7	NA	NA	TGTGCCAGCAGCTTTTCGGACTCCAAGCAGTACTTC	CASSFSDSKQYF
TRBV2	TRBJ1-4	NA	TRBD1	TGTGCCAGCGTGGAGGGGACAGGGAGGAATGAAAAACTGTTTTTT	CASVEGTGRNEKLFF
TRBV30	TRBJ2-1	NA	NA	TGTGCCTGGAGGCGTCCAGGGGTTAGCTCCTACAATGAGCAGTTCTTC	CAWRRPGVSSYNEQFF
TRBV30	TRBJ2-7	NA	TRBD2	TGTGCCTGGAGTGTACTCGGGAGGTACGAGCAGTACTTC	CAWSVLGRYEQYF
TRBV10-3	TRBJ2-7	once	NA	TGTGCCATCAGTGCTTCGGAGTACGAGCAGTACTTC	CAISASEYEQYF
TRBV7-3	TRBJ2-1	few	NA	TGTGCCAGCAGCAAAACGAGCTCCTACAATGAGCAGTTCTTC	CASSKTSSYNEQFF
TRBV5-6	TRBJ1-5	NA	TRBD1	TGTGCCAGCAGCTCGGGACAGAGCAGCAATCAGCCCCAGCATTTT	CASSSGQSSNQPQHF
TRBV6-5	TRBJ2-3	NA	TRBD2	TGTGCCAGCAGTTACGAGTCTAGCGGGCAGGGGGATACGCAGTATTTT	CASSYESSGQGDTQYF
TRBV5-1	TRBJ1-1	few	NA	TGCGCCAGCAGCTTTTCAGGGAACACTGAAGCTTTCTTT	CASSFSGNTEAFF
TRBV10-3	TRBJ2-7	NA	TRBD2	TGTGCCATCAGTCCGAAGACTAGCGGAACCTACGAGCAGTACTTC	CAISPKTSGTYEQYF
TRBV7-9	TRBJ1-5	NA	NA	TGTGCCAGCAGCGACACCGGGGTTAAAAGCAATCAGCCCCAGCATTTT	CASSDTGVKSNQPQHF